These 20 T cell receptor beta chains originate from one sample sequenced in a study of OX40 agonist ivuxolimab in advanced cancers. Profiled with immunoSEQ multiplex PCR; TCRdb holds only in-frame clones, not every one. The sample carries under 80,000 clones, 85% to 90% recorded once. Material: CD4+ or CD8+ T cells sorted from blood, obtained in a trial of the OX40 agonist ivuxolimab. Source of these receptors: an adult with an advanced solid tumor such as melanoma, head and neck, liver or kidney cancer.

The chain links TRBV5-4 to TRBJ2-2, with D possibly being TRBD2 (6 bases). The CDR3 is 16 amino acids. V lost 4 bases to trimming and J lost 0 bases, with 13 bases between them. Germline CDR1 reads SGHNT; CDR2 reads YYREEE (reference sequence). This chain's CDR3 is CASSPAGTANTGELFF. In DNA, the CDR3 is TGTGCCAGCAGCCCCGCCGGGACTGCGAACACCGGGGAGCTGTTTTTT.

V gene TRBV28 combines with J gene TRBJ1-6; D perhaps matches TRBD1 (5 bases). This CDR3 has 14 amino acids. Germline-derived CDR1 and CDR2 are MDHEN and SYDVKM. The CDR3 DNA reads as TGTGCTTGTAGAGTGGGGACGCATAATTCACCCCTCCACTTT. It specifies CACRVGTHNSPLHF.

The CDR3 is CASSLGFGSYEQYF. Written as DNA, the CDR3 is TGTGCCAGCAGCTTAGGATTTGGTAGCTACGAGCAGTACTTC. The V and J genes are TRBV7-9 and TRBJ2-7, with D hard to call. V was cut by 1 base and J by 3 bases, with 10 bases left in between. This CDR3 has 14 amino acids. Germline CDR1 reads SEHNR; CDR2 reads FQNEAQ (reference sequence).

The chain employs TRBV7-9 and TRBJ2-7; TRBD1 matches at 11 bases. Per germline, CDR1 SEHNR and CDR2 FQNEAQ (reference sequence). V was pared by 10 bases and J by 4 bases, with 6 bases of the junction left unmatched. CDR3 length: 13 amino acids. CDR3 DNA: TGTGCCACTTCCGGGACAGGGGGGTACGAGCAGTACTTC. Protein sequence: CATSGTGGYEQYF.

The chain joins TRBV28 to TRBJ2-3; D not resolved. Looked up from germline, CDR1 is MDHEN and CDR2 is SYDVKM. The V end was cut by 6 bases, the J end by 0 bases, with 4 bases between. The CDR3 spans 12 residues. Here the CDR3 DNA reads TGTGCCAGCAGAACAAGCACAGATACGCAGTATTTT. This gives the protein CASRTSTDTQYF.

The J gene is TRBJ2-3, the V gene TRBV6-1; the match to TRBD2 covers 7 bases. Germline CDR1 MNHNS, CDR2 SASEGT. This CDR3 region has 15 residues. Trimming took 6 bases from V and 3 from J; bases not matched to a gene: 9. CDR3 bases: TGTGCCAGCAGCCTTCTAGCGGACGGAACAGATACGCAGTATTTT. Amino acid sequence: CASSLLADGTDTQYF.

V usage is TRBV28 and J usage is TRBJ2-7; 9 nucleotides match TRBD1. The germline V gene has CDR1 MDHEN and CDR2 SYDVKM. After removal of 5 bases from V and 4 bases from J, the junction contained 9 bases not matched to a gene. The CDR3 covers 15 residues. The CDR3 sequence: CASSKPGTGNYEQYF. CDR3 nucleotides: TGTGCCAGCAGTAAACCCGGGACAGGGAATTACGAGCAGTACTTC.

This clone was detected only once. The CDR3 protein is CASSLGGNTEAFF. The CDR3 nucleotides read TGTGCCAGCAGCTTAGGGGGGAACACTGAAGCTTTCTTT. The genes are TRBV11-3 and TRBJ1-1; the D is unclear. With 1 base removed from V and 1 base from J, the gap between germline ends came to 4 bases. This CDR3 has 13 residues. The germline V gene has CDR1 SGHNT and CDR2 YENEEA.

This chain joins TRBV10-3 and TRBJ1-4; unclear D gene. The CDR3 is made up of 13 amino acids. Trimming left V 10 bases short and J 4 bases short, with 13 bases between. In germline, CDR1 is ENHRY, CDR2 SYGVKD. DNA for the CDR3: TGTGCCACGAAGGGCAGCTATAATGAAAAACTGTTTTTT. Translated: CATKGSYNEKLFF.

The rearrangement uses TRBV11-2 and TRBJ1-5; D is unclear. The CDR3 spans 13 residues. Trimming stripped 1 base from V and 6 bases from J, with 7 bases between. CDR1 is SGHAT, CDR2 FQNNGV, per germline. The CDR3 loop is CASSLVVGQPQHF. Written as DNA, the CDR3 is TGTGCCAGCAGCTTAGTGGTCGGTCAGCCCCAGCATTTT. Looking up the rest from reference TRBV11-2 and TRBJ1-5 gives the full variable domain: EAGVAQSPRYKIIEKRQSVAFWCNPISGHATLYWYQQILGQGPKLLIQFQNNGVVDDSQLPKDRFSAERLKGVDSTLKIQPAKLEDSAVYLCASSLVVGQPQHFGDGTRLSIL.

The CDR3 sequence: CASSSYPGDSNQPQHF. CDR3 DNA: TGTGCCAGCAGCTCCTACCCAGGGGATAGCAATCAGCCCCAGCATTTT. V gene TRBV7-8 combines with J gene TRBJ1-5; D may be TRBD1 (6 bases). CDR3 length: 16 residues. V lost 4 bases and J lost 0, with 13 bases in between. Germline V lookup: CDR1 SGHVS, CDR2 FQNEAQ.

CDR3 region: CASSLFRTGDTIYF. CDR3 nucleotide sequence: TGTGCCAGCAGCTTGTTTAGGACAGGGGACACCATATATTTT. The gene calls are TRBV7-2 and TRBJ1-3; TRBD1 agrees at 9 bases. The CDR3 runs to 14 residues. V shed 3 bases, J shed 8 bases, and the junction held 5 bases outside the gene matches. CDR1 is SGHTA, CDR2 FQGNSA, per germline.

The chain employs TRBV6-5 and TRBJ2-5; possibly TRBD2 for D (5 bases). The CDR3 covers 16 residues. Germline V gene sequence: CDR1 MNHEY, CDR2 SVGAGI. Trimming took off 0 bases at V and 7 bases at J, with 18 bases between the two ends. The CDR3: CASSYSRGGFPGTQYF. The CDR3 DNA is TGTGCCAGCAGTTACTCCCGCGGAGGTTTCCCGGGGACCCAGTACTTC.

The chain recombines TRBV7-6 with TRBJ2-3, with 13 bases that match TRBD2. Germline values: CDR1 SGHVS, CDR2 FNYEAQ. With 4 bases clipped from V and 0 bases from J, the junction kept 1 base outside the gene matches. The CDR3 runs 16 residues. CDR3 sequence: CASSSGLAGSTDTQYF. As DNA, the CDR3 is TGTGCCAGCAGCTCGGGACTAGCGGGGAGCACAGATACGCAGTATTTT.

The rearrangement joins TRBV10-3 to TRBJ2-5, with D uncertain. V lost 3 bases, J lost 1 base, and 12 bases lay in between. CDR1 and CDR2 (germline): ENHRY, SYGVKD. This CDR3 spans 15 amino acids. CDR3 coding DNA: TGTGCCATCAGTGAATCGGCGGCCATCCAAGAGACCCAGTACTTC. Protein: CAISESAAIQETQYF.

The chain employs TRBV28 and TRBJ1-2; the D gene is possibly TRBD1 (6 bases). Germline V gene sequence: CDR1 MDHEN, CDR2 SYDVKM. Deletions cut 5 bases from V and 4 bases from J, with 17 bases between. CDR3 size: 15 residues. CDR3 DNA: TGTGCCAGCAGTCTTGGGCAGGGCAGGGGCTATGGCTACACCTTC. This translates into CASSLGQGRGYGYTF.

The rearrangement uses TRBV28 and TRBJ1-1; D gene uncertain. CDR3 length equals 13 residues. Germline CDR1 is MDHEN and CDR2 is SYDVKM. V lost 2 bases and J lost 4, with 8 bases in between. The CDR3 nucleotides read TGTGCCAGCAGTTTAAAATGGGGCACTGAAGCTTTCTTT. It encodes CASSLKWGTEAFF.

This clone was observed a handful of times. This same CDR3 is encoded by further DNA sequences in the sample. This rearrangement joins TRBV6-5 to TRBJ2-7, with 10 bases identical to TRBD1. Germline assignment: CDR1 MNHEY and CDR2 SVGAGI. The CDR3 has 14 amino acids. Trimming at V came to 6 bases and at J to 0 bases, leaving 2 bases not matched to a gene. The CDR3 nucleotides are TGTGCCAGCAGGAGACAGGGGGCCTCCTACGAGCAGTACTTC. As protein: CASRRQGASYEQYF.

This chain uses TRBV7-2 with TRBJ2-7, with TRBD2 matching over 12 bases. J gave up 0 bases and V 4 bases, and 4 bases lay outside the gene matches. From germline, CDR1 is SGHTA and CDR2 FQGNSA. The CDR3 spans 16 residues. The CDR3 nucleotides are TGTGCCAGCAGCTCTCGACTAGCGGGGGTCTCCTACGAGCAGTACTTC. Encoded protein: CASSSRLAGVSYEQYF. Drawing the rest from reference TRBV7-2 and TRBJ2-7, the complete variable domain is GAGVSQSPSNKVTEKGKDVELRCDPISGHTALYWYRQSLGQGLEFLIYFQGNSAPDKSGLPSDRFSAERTGGSVSTLTIQRTQQEDSAVYLCASSSRLAGVSYEQYFGPGTRLTVT.

This sequence joins TRBV5-1 and TRBJ2-1; possibly TRBD1 or TRBD2 for D (7 bases each). The germline CDR1 and CDR2 sequences are SGHRS and YFSETQ. The V end was cut by 1 base, the J end by 8 bases, with 13 bases between. The CDR3 is 14 amino acids. The CDR3 DNA reads TGCGCCAGCAGCTTGCAGGGGGGGTTCGATGAGCAGTTCTTC. Amino acids: CASSLQGGFDEQFF.